The sequence of this T cell receptor beta chain was determined in a study of a mutant IDH1 vaccine in newly diagnosed glioma. Study summary: Vaccines were first given 4-6 weeks after radiotherapy alone, or with temozolomide cycles. Receipt of radiotherapy, temozolomide, or both preceded the study, and most received both. Study-level points and caveats: Pseudoprogression seemingly bore no relation to changes in top peripheral T cell clonotypes.

Comments on this clone: The antigen is unknown.

Data came from immunoSEQ multiplex PCR; TCRdb stores just in-frame clones and leaves some out. Seen here are about 86,000 clones, roughly 85% observed once, and the top ten hold approximately 2.3%. CDR1 is GTSNPN, CDR2 SVGIG, per germline (reference sequence). V was clipped by 0 bases and J by 5 bases; unmatched bases: 7. This CDR3 has 15 amino acids. The time point was: week 23, last vaccination. Vaccination used 300 ug of mutant IDH1 20-mer peptide per dose, with topical imiquimod. The donors had new WHO grade 3 or 4 astrocytomas; these were IDH1-mutant and ATRX-lost. The chain links TRBV30 to TRBJ2-3; the match to TRBD2 covers 8 bases. The sequences come from PBMCs, collected from a glioma patient whose treatment included an IDH1 peptide vaccine. The TCR sequence derives from a young man with glioma. Some clones in this sample may be carry-over from other donors' samples. The CDR3 DNA reads as TGTGCCTGGAGTGTACGTGGGACTAGTAGAGATACGCAGTATTTT. It specifies CAWSVRGTSRDTQYF.